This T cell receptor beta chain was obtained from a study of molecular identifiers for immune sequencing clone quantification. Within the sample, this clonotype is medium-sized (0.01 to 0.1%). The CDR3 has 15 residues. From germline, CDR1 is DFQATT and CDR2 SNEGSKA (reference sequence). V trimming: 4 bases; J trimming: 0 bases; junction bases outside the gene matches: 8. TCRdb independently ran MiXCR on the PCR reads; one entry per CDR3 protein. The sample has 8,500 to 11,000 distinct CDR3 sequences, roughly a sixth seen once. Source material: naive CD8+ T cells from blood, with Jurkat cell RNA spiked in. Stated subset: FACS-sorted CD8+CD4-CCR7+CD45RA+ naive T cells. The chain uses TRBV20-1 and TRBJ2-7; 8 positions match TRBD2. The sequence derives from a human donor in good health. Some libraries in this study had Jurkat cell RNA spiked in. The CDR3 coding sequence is TGCAGTGCTAAACGAAGCGGGGGCCTCTCCTACGAGCAGTACTTC. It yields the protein CSAKRSGGLSYEQYF.